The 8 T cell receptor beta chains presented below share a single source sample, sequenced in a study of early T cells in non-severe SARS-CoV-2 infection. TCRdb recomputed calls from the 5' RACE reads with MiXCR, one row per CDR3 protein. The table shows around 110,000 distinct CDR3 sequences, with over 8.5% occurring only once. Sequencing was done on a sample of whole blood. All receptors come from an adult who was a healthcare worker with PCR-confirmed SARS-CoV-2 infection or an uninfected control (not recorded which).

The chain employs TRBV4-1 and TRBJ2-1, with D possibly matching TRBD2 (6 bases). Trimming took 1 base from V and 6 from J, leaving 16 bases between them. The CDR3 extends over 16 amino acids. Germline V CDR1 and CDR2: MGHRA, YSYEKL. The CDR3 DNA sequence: TGCGCCAGCAGCCAAGCGGTCGGGAGAGGAGGCAATGAGCAGTTCTTC. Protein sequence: CASSQAVGRGGNEQFF.

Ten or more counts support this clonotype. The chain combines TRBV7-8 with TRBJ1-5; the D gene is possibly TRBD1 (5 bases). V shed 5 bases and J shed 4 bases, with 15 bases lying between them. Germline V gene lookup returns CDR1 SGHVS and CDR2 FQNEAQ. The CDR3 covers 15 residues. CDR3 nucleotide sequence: TGTGCCAGCAGCCCAAACACAGGACTAAATCAGCCCCAGCATTTT. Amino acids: CASSPNTGLNQPQHF.

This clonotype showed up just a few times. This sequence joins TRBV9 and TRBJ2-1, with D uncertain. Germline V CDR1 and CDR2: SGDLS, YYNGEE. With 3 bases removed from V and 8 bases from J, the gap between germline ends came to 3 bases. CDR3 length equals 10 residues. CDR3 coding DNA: TGTGCCAGCAGCGGGCATGAGCAGTTCTTC. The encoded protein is CASSGHEQFF.

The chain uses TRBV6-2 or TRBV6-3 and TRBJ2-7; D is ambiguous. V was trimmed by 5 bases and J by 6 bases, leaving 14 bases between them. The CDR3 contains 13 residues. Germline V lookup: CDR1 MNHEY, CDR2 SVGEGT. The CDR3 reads CASSDAGRSEQYF. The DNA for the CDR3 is TGTGCCAGCAGTGACGCTGGACGATCCGAGCAGTACTTC.

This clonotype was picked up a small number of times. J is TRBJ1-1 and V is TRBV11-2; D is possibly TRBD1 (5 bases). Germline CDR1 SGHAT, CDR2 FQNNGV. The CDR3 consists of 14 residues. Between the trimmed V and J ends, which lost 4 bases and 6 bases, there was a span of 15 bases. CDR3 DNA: TGTGCCAGCAGCTCACCCAGGGATGGGGCTGAAGCTTTCTTT. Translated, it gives CASSSPRDGAEAFF.

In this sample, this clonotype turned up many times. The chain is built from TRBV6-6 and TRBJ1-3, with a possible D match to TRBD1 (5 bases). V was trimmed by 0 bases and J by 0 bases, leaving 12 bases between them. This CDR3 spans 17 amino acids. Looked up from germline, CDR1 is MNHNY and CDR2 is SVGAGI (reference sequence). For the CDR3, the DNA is TGTGCCAGCAGTTACTCGATTGCAGGGCCCTCTGGAAACACCATATATTTT. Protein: CASSYSIAGPSGNTIYF.

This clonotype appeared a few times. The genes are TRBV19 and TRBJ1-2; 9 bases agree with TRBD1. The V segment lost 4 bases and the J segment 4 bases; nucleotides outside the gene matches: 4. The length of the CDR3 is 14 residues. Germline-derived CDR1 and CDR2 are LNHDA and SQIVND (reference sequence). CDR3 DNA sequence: TGTGCCAGTAGTACTACAGGGGGCGTCTATGGCTACACCTTC. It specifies CASSTTGGVYGYTF.

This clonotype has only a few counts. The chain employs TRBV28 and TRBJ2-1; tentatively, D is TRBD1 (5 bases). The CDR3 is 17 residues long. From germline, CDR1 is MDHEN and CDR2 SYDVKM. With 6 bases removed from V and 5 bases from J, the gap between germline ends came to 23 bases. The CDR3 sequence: CASSFLFPDSADNEQFF. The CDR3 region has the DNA TGTGCCAGCAGCTTTCTTTTTCCCGACAGCGCGGACAATGAGCAGTTCTTC.